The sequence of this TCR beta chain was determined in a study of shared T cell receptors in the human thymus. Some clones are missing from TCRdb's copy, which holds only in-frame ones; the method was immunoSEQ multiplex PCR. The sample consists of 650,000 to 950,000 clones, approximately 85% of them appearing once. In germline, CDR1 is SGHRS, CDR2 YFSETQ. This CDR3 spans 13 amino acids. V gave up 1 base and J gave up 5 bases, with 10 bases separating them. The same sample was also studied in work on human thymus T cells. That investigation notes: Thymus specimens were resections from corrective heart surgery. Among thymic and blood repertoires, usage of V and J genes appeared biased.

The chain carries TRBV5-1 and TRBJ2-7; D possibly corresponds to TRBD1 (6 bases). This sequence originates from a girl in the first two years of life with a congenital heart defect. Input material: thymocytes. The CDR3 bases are TGCGCCAGCAGCTTGAAACAGGGAGACGAGCAGTACTTC. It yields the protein CASSLKQGDEQYF.